The clone carrying this TCR beta chain showed up just a few times. Germline V gives CDR1 SGHAT, CDR2 FQNNGV. V was pared by 5 bases and J by 3 bases, with 21 bases between. The CDR3 is 17 amino acids. This record comes from a study of molecular identifiers for immune sequencing clone quantification. Study information: For replicates, RNA isolated from approximately 22,000 or 94,000 naive CD8 cells was divided into five portions, of which four were sequenced.

Researchers sorted naive CD8 T cells as cells that were CD8+CD4-CCR7+CD45RA+. One entry per CDR3 protein, called by TCRdb with MiXCR from the PCR reads. The sample contains about 630,000 distinct CDR3 sequences, about 25% of which appear only once. The specimen was naive CD8+ T cells from blood, with Jurkat cell RNA spiked in. Subset noted: FACS-sorted CD8+CD4-CCR7+CD45RA+ naive T cells. The origin of this receptor is a human donor in good health. Some libraries in this study had Jurkat cell RNA spiked in. This chain connects TRBV11-2 to TRBJ2-3; D may be TRBD1 or TRBD2 (5 bases each). As DNA, the CDR3 is TGTGCCAGCAGCCGCGCCGGGGCGGGTGGGGGAACAGATACGCAGTATTTT. Translated: CASSRAGAGGGTDTQYF.